The rows below give T cell receptor beta chains drawn from one sample of a study of technical replicates of blood from a handful of donors. Clones were sequenced by immunoSEQ multiplex PCR, and TCRdb holds only the in-frame ones, with some missing. The sample yields more than 70,000 clones, around nine tenths seen once. Sequencing input: T cells isolated from PBMCs. Receptors were obtained from a human donor in good health. Each CDR3 is given with its conserved first and last residue. A D gene is named only where the DNA matches it firmly. The listing skips clone size in some rows; elsewhere it reads once, few, many or a size class.

D,J,length,V,size,CDR3,DNA
TRBD1,TRBJ2-7,15,TRBV27,NA,CASSSRPGTVYEQYF,TGTGCCAGCAGTTCTCGGCCCGGGACAGTCTACGAGCAGTACTTC
TRBD1,TRBJ2-7,20,TRBV2,NA,CASSDLGLGQGGADPYEQYF,TGTGCCAGCAGTGACTTGGGTTTGGGACAGGGGGGAGCTGACCCCTACGAGCAGTACTTC
NA,TRBJ2-6,14,TRBV28,once,CASSLQGGANVLTF,TGTGCCAGCAGTTTACAGGGTGGGGCCAACGTCCTGACTTTC
TRBD2,TRBJ2-7,15,TRBV18,NA,CASSLAGGSSYEQYF,TGTGCCAGCTCACTAGCGGGGGGAAGCTCCTACGAGCAGTACTTC
NA,TRBJ2-1,14,TRBV27,NA,CASSLFIGEDEQFF,TGTGCCAGCAGTTTATTTATAGGGGAGGATGAGCAGTTCTTC
TRBD1,TRBJ2-7,15,TRBV7-8,NA,CASKFGTGVSGEQYF,TGTGCCAGCAAATTCGGGACAGGGGTTTCTGGCGAGCAGTACTTC
NA,TRBJ2-7,17,TRBV4-2,NA,CASSQVSTGMLSYEQYF,TGTGCCAGCAGCCAAGTCTCGACGGGGATGCTCTCCTACGAGCAGTACTTC
TRBD1,TRBJ1-5,14,TRBV30,NA,CAWTQQGGNQPQHF,TGTGCCTGGACCCAACAGGGGGGCAATCAGCCCCAGCATTTT
NA,TRBJ1-1,15,TRBV18,NA,CASSPAPGLNTEAFF,TGTGCCAGCTCACCAGCTCCAGGGTTGAACACTGAAGCTTTCTTT
TRBD2,TRBJ2-1,17,TRBV7-9,NA,CASSPTLVAGVDNEQFF,TGTGCCAGCAGCCCCACACTGGTAGCGGGAGTGGACAATGAGCAGTTCTTC
NA,TRBJ2-7,14,TRBV5-5,NA,CASSFTTGTYEQYF,TGTGCCAGCAGCTTCACTACAGGGACCTACGAGCAGTACTTC
NA,TRBJ2-7,16,TRBV5-1,NA,CASSSYSGRRAYEQYF,TGCGCCAGCAGCTCCTACTCCGGACGGAGGGCCTACGAGCAGTACTTC
TRBD1,TRBJ2-1,15,TRBV18,few,CASSPYGTGASEQFF,TGTGCCAGCTCACCATACGGGACAGGGGCTAGTGAGCAGTTCTTC
NA,TRBJ2-2,12,TRBV29-1,NA,CGGTRPTGELFF,TGCGGTGGGACAAGACCAACCGGGGAGCTGTTTTTT
NA,TRBJ1-4,11,TRBV13,NA,CASSINGKLFF,TGTGCCAGCAGCATTAACGGAAAACTGTTTTTT
NA,TRBJ1-1,12,TRBV18,NA,CASSPLNTEAFF,TGTGCCAGCTCACCACTAAACACTGAAGCTTTCTTT
TRBD2,TRBJ2-4,14,TRBV5-1,NA,CASSVGLAGVLQYF,TGCGCCAGCAGCGTGGGACTAGCGGGGGTCCTTCAGTACTTC
NA,TRBJ2-1,16,TRBV5-4,NA,CASTPPQGRPYNEQFF,TGTGCCAGCACCCCTCCCCAGGGGAGACCCTACAATGAGCAGTTCTTC
TRBD2,TRBJ2-3,15,TRBV2,few,CASGGRRGGADTQYF,TGTGCCAGCGGGGGACGGCGGGGGGGAGCAGATACGCAGTATTTT
TRBD2,TRBJ2-2,15,TRBV27,NA,CASSLAAGATGELFF,TGTGCCAGCAGTTTAGCAGCGGGGGCGACCGGGGAGCTGTTTTTT
TRBD1,TRBJ2-7,14,TRBV6-5,NA,CASRATGGRKEQYF,TGTGCCAGCAGGGCCACAGGGGGGAGGAAAGAGCAGTACTTC
NA,TRBJ2-1,15,TRBV19,NA,CASSKVQAGPNEQFF,TGTGCCAGTAGTAAGGTGCAGGCAGGTCCAAATGAGCAGTTCTTC
TRBD1,TRBJ2-7,14,TRBV4-1,NA,CASSQGQGLYEQYF,TGCGCCAGCAGCCAAGGACAGGGTCTCTACGAGCAGTACTTC
NA,TRBJ2-1,17,TRBV2,NA,CASSLSDIDSSYNEQFF,TGTGCCAGCTCTTTATCTGACATCGACAGCTCCTACAATGAGCAGTTCTTC
TRBD1,TRBJ1-5,16,TRBV5-6,once,CASSLYRGLFNQPQHF,TGTGCCAGCAGCTTGTACAGGGGGTTATTCAATCAGCCCCAGCATTTT
NA,TRBJ1-4,14,TRBV18,once,CASSTTRVAEKLFF,TGTGCCAGCTCAACAACGAGAGTAGCCGAAAAACTGTTTTTT
NA,TRBJ2-5,16,TRBV5-4,once,CARGPRSGGQEETQYF,TGTGCCAGGGGACCACGGTCGGGGGGACAGGAAGAGACCCAGTACTTC
NA,TRBJ2-7,13,TRBV6-5,NA,CASSVTAPYEQYF,TGTGCCAGCAGCGTCACAGCTCCCTACGAGCAGTACTTC
NA,TRBJ2-1,14,TRBV12-5,NA,CASGLMLGVGEQFF,TGTGCTAGTGGTTTGATGCTCGGGGTTGGGGAGCAGTTCTTC
TRBD1,TRBJ1-5,18,TRBV2,NA,CASSEATTGVTKRQPQHF,TGTGCCAGCAGTGAAGCGACAACAGGGGTAACGAAAAGGCAGCCCCAGCATTTT
TRBD2,TRBJ2-1,16,TRBV11-2,NA,CASSLVRRAGGYEQFF,TGTGCCAGCAGCTTAGTCCGTCGAGCGGGAGGGTATGAGCAGTTCTTC
TRBD1,TRBJ1-1,14,TRBV7-8,NA,CASSLEGTGIEAFF,TGTGCCAGCAGCTTAGAGGGGACAGGGATTGAAGCTTTCTTT
TRBD2,TRBJ2-1,15,TRBV13,NA,CASLGTLAGVNEQFF,TGTGCCAGCCTCGGGACACTAGCGGGGGTCAATGAGCAGTTCTTC
NA,TRBJ2-5,13,TRBV30,NA,CAWSRGHRETQYF,TGTGCCTGGAGTAGGGGACACCGGGAGACCCAGTACTTC
NA,TRBJ1-5,12,TRBV28,NA,CASSLSVQPQHF,TGTGCCAGCAGTTTATCAGTTCAGCCCCAGCATTTT
TRBD1,TRBJ2-2,15,TRBV7-9,NA,CASSLLSGGGGELFF,TGTGCCAGCAGCTTACTCTCAGGGGGCGGAGGGGAGCTGTTTTTT
TRBD2,TRBJ2-7,17,TRBV5-5,NA,CASSYYPPGLASYEQYF,TGTGCCAGCAGCTACTACCCCCCGGGACTAGCCTCCTACGAGCAGTACTTC
TRBD1,TRBJ1-2,15,TRBV29-1,few,CSVEDETGVLVGYTF,TGCAGCGTTGAAGATGAAACAGGGGTATTGGTTGGCTACACCTTC
TRBD1,TRBJ2-5,14,TRBV29-1,once,CSVDPGTAQETQYF,TGCAGCGTCGACCCAGGGACAGCCCAAGAGACCCAGTACTTC
TRBD2,TRBJ2-7,18,TRBV4-2,NA,CASSQEGGTSRSAYEQYF,TGTGCCAGCAGCCAAGAGGGGGGGACTAGTAGGTCGGCCTACGAGCAGTACTTC
NA,TRBJ1-2,15,TRBV14,NA,CASSQDTASFYGYTF,TGTGCCAGCAGCCAAGATACAGCAAGCTTCTATGGCTACACCTTC
TRBD2,TRBJ2-3,15,TRBV28,NA,CASSPSGRGTDTQYF,TGTGCCAGCAGTCCTAGCGGGAGGGGGACAGATACGCAGTATTTT
TRBD2,TRBJ2-2,14,TRBV5-4,NA,CATRLAGNTGELFF,TGTGCCACGCGACTAGCGGGGAACACCGGGGAGCTGTTTTTT
TRBD2,TRBJ2-1,16,TRBV6-4,NA,CASSGLAGQTGDEQFF,TGTGCCAGCAGTGGACTAGCGGGACAGACGGGCGATGAGCAGTTCTTC
TRBD1,TRBJ2-1,15,TRBV6-1,NA,CASTLDPTGAEEQFF,TGTGCCAGCACCCTAGACCCTACAGGGGCGGAGGAGCAGTTCTTC
NA,TRBJ2-4,16,TRBV5-1,NA,CASSLEGGLGKNIQYF,TGCGCCAGCAGCTTGGAGGGGGGGCTGGGCAAAAACATTCAGTACTTC
TRBD1,TRBJ2-5,16,TRBV5-4,NA,CASRISGTGGGETQYF,TGTGCCAGCCGAATATCTGGGACAGGGGGCGGGGAGACCCAGTACTTC
TRBD1,TRBJ2-7,15,TRBV7-2,NA,CASSRLGTGGYEQYF,TGTGCCAGCAGCCGACTTGGGACAGGGGGGTACGAGCAGTACTTC